The rows below give T cell receptor beta chains drawn from one sample of a study of blood T cell repertoires in COVID-19. Generated by immunoSEQ multiplex PCR, the TCRdb table keeps only in-frame clones and is missing some. The table shows some 30,000 clones, with around 83% occurring only once. The sequenced sample consisted of peripheral blood. The receptors here all came from a human donor in a cohort sampled during active COVID-19. Each CDR3 is given without its conserved first and last residue. Fields, in order: V gene, D gene, CDR3 protein. The D gene is left open where the match is weak.

TRBV19 TRBD1 ASSMDRGPNYGYT
TRBV4-2 NA ASSQGGGLEQF
TRBV4-3 TRBD1 ASSQTGSPYEQY
TRBV6-6 NA ASSHRVQETQY
TRBV4-1 NA ASSLESRVNTEAF
TRBV19 NA ASRPGQNQETQY
TRBV5-6 NA ASSRGTGELF
TRBV7-6 TRBD2 ASSSLTSGGAGEQF
TRBV7-8 TRBD2 ASSPGIAGGKETQY
TRBV10-3 TRBD1 AISAPTGGRGYT
TRBV7-2 TRBD2 ASGTIAGAYNEQF
TRBV7-2 TRBD1 ASTLARQGALYNEQF
TRBV27 TRBD2 ASRLAGELYNEQF
TRBV12-3/TRBV12-4 NA ASSFKNTGELF
TRBV27 TRBD1 ASRGMGTGQGEAF
TRBV3-1/TRBV3-2 NA ASSQARHLRWAGYT
TRBV6-5 NA ASSYSNLPPGHEQF
TRBV4-1 NA ASSHRFSQETQY
TRBV9 TRBD2 ASSVASGGPPGELF
TRBV14 NA ASSEQGNTEAF
TRBV4-2 TRBD2 ASSQDLRGGLGDTQY
TRBV28 NA ASSLIGGAQGQF
TRBV5-1 NA ASSLSGLYEQY
TRBV7-2 TRBD1 ASSLRWDRVAHNEQF
TRBV5-6 NA ASSRGYNEQF
TRBV7-9 NA ASSLGANTEAF
TRBV28 TRBD1 ASSWGGQVGQPQH
TRBV7-9 NA ASSPGWSTDTQY
TRBV4-1 TRBD1 ASSYGQGRMNTEAF
TRBV2 TRBD2 ASSEGGTSGTNEQF
TRBV30 NA AWGRTGISEKLF
TRBV2 TRBD1 ASKGPTGAFTEAF
TRBV19 NA ASSAGIGTGELF
TRBV27 NA ASSLSSNEQF
TRBV5-1 NA ASRTTGTSYEQY
TRBV4-1 NA ASSQDPGTLNEQF
TRBV6-2/TRBV6-3 NA ASSPRRSWRTEAF
TRBV5-4 NA ASSFRGEPSTDTQY
TRBV5-4 TRBD1 ASAQDRAGTEAF
TRBV21-1 NA ASSKGAGLDEQY
TRBV4-1 NA ASSPTATDTQY
TRBV7-2 NA ASSLVAQGGYEQY
TRBV5-6 NA ASSSGDGGEKLF
TRBV19 TRBD2 ASSIVSGGDQF
TRBV19 TRBD2 ASSMSGGNKNIQY
TRBV5-4 NA ASSTDSSTDTQY
TRBV19 NA ASSIGTPTNEKLF
TRBV5-4 TRBD2 ASSSGVAGADYNEQF
TRBV19 TRBD1 ASHTTKGTGDSPLH
TRBV9 NA ASSEQSTRMSDTQY
TRBV2 NA ATQSGEINEQF
TRBV27 NA ASSLTRLERRELF
TRBV2 NA ASKSILNSYEQY
TRBV6-6 NA ASSPGVKNIQY